This T cell receptor beta chain comes out of a study of blood T cell repertoires in COVID-19. Study in general: COVID-19 samples collected from the United States, Italy and Spain covered acute and convalescent phases. PBMCs, B-cell-depleted T cells, or T cells provided the cDNA or gDNA that made up the material.

Germline V gene data show CDR1 as SGHAT and CDR2 as FQNNGV. The CDR3 contains 17 residues. Trimming removed 5 bases from V and 4 bases from J; junction bases left unmatched: 12. Per the authors' pipeline: Using reference gene primer amplification, nucleated cell counts were estimated. Assay: immunoSEQ multiplex PCR; the TCRdb copy retains only in-frame clones and omits some. The V and J calls and clone size come from that table; D and trimming were worked out from the DNA. The sample gives around 250,000 clones, 75% to 90% of which show up once; about 9.1% is in the top ten. This sequence joins TRBV11-2 and TRBJ2-7; 12 bases match TRBD2. The TCR sequence derives from a human donor in a cohort sampled during active COVID-19. Sample: peripheral blood. CDR3 sequence: CASSPRSTSGGVYEQYF. The DNA for the CDR3 is TGTGCCAGCAGCCCCCGCTCGACTAGCGGGGGAGTGTACGAGCAGTACTTC.